The 3 T cell receptor beta chains presented below share a single source sample, sequenced in a study of CD8+CD57+ T cells in acquired aplastic anemia. Investigators profiled TCR beta VDJ and CDR3 from genomic DNA template. A single record per CDR3 protein comes from TCRdb applying MiXCR to the reads. In the table there are about 180,000 distinct CDR3 sequences, about half of which are singletons. The specimen sequenced was sorted CD4+, CD8+, or CD8+CD57+ T cells (not recorded which) from PBMCs. These receptors originate from a human donor in good health.

This clonotype showed up just a few times. The chain employs TRBV2 and TRBJ2-7; 8 bases are shared with TRBD2. CDR3 length equals 15 residues. Germline V gene lookup returns CDR1 SNHLY and CDR2 FYNNEI. V gave up 6 bases and J gave up 5 bases; unmatched junction bases: 12. CDR3 in amino acids: CASSPRAGVSHEQYF. The CDR3, as DNA: TGTGCCAGCAGCCCCAGAGCGGGAGTTTCGCACGAGCAGTACTTC.

This rearrangement joins TRBV15 to TRBJ1-1; TRBD1 aligns across 7 bases. J lost 0 bases, V lost 0 bases, and 4 bases had no gene match. The CDR3 totals 16 residues. Per germline, CDR1 LNHNV and CDR2 YYDKDF (reference sequence). The CDR3 loop is CATSRDLTGLNTEAFF. DNA for the CDR3: TGTGCCACCAGCAGAGATTTGACAGGGCTGAACACTGAAGCTTTCTTT.

The V gene is TRBV5-1, the J gene TRBJ1-5, with 7 nucleotides matching TRBD1. The V gene end was trimmed by 4 bases and the J gene end by 0 bases; junction bases not matched to a gene: 4. The CDR3 loop spans 15 amino acids. Germline V CDR1 and CDR2: SGHRS, YFSETQ. The CDR3 DNA is TGCGCCAGCAGCCCGGGACAGCCTAGCAATCAGCCCCAGCATTTT. This codes for CASSPGQPSNQPQHF.